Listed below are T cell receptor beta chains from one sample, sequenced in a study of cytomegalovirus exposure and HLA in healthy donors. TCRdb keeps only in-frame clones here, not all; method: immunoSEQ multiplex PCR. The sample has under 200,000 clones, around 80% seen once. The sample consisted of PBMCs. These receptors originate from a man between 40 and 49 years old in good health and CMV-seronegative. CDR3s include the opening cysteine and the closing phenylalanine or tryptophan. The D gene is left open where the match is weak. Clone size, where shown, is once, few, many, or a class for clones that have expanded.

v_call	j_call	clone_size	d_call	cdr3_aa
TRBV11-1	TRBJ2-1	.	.	CASSTAQGPPYNEQFF
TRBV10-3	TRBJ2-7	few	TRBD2	CAISLGLAPAGQYF
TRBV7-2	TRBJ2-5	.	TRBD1	CASSRDRAQETQYF
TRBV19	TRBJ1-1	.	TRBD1	CASSPRGPGTGGGTEAFF
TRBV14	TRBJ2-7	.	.	CASSQDSRTGQYF
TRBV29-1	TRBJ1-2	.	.	CSVDTGYGYTF
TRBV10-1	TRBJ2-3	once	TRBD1	CASSDHDRGTDTQYF
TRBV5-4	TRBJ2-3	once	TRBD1	CASSPGQGQITDTQYF
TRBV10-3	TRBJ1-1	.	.	CAISPRENTEAFF
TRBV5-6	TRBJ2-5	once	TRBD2	CASSSVGAGGQETQYF
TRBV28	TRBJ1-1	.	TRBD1	CASVYRQGRTEAFF
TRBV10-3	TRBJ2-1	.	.	CAISESGGSNEQFF
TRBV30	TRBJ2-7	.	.	CAREGELGRQYF
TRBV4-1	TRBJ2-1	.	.	CASSQAGPHNEQFF
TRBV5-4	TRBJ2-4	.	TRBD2	CASSPRGTSGVAKNIQYF
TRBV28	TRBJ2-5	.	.	CACGAVWETQYF
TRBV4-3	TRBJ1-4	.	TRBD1	CASSQEGPGQGAGGANEKLFF
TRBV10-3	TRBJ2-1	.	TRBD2	CAISPASGSRHEQFF
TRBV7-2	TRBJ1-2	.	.	CASSLASTGRGGYTF
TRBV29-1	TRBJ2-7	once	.	CSVANQGYEQYF
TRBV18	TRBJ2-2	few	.	CASSPGPQPNTGELFF
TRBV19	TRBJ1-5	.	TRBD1	CASSIDRDQPQHF
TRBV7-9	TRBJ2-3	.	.	CASSLGLGADTQYF
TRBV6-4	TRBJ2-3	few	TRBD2	CASSSSGRPDTQYF
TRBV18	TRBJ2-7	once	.	CASSPPTGGIYEQYF
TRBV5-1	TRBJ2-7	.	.	CASSLGGDWDSYEQYF
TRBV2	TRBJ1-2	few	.	CASSDRGDYGYTF
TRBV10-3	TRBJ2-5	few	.	CAISVNGEETQYF
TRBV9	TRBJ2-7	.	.	CASSVAGSYEQYF
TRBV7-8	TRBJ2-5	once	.	CASRIAAGTQYF
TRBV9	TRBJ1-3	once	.	CASSVNSQGIENTIYF
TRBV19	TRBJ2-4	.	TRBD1	CASSPERGRLAKNIQYF
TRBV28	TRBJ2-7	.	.	CASSIRPGLAIYEQYF
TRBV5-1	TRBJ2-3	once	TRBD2	CASGIAGGFGPRSTDTQYF
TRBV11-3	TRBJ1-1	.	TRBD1	CASSPGGQGGTEAFF
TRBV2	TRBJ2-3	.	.	CASSEGLSATDTQYF
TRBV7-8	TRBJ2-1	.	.	CASSLERVGVGEQFF
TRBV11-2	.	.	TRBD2	CASSFTLAGLYEQYF
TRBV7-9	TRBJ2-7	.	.	CASSRSDGTYEQYF
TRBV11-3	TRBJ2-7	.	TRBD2	CASSSQGREGSEQYF
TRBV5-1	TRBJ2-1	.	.	CASSWTQGRQFF
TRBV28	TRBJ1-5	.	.	CASSFRGAQPQHF
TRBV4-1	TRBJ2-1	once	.	CASSLWENEQFF
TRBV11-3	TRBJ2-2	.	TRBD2	CASSLRLAGGPGELFF
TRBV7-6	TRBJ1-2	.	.	CASSPDLQGNYGYTF
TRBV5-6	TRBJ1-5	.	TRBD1	CASSSRTGGYQPQHF
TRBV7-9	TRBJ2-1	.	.	CASSADIYNEQFF
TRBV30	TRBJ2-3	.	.	CAWRGGGAADTQYF
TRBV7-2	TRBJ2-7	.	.	CASSLASAGQEQYF
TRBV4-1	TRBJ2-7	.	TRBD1	CASSFLRDRGDEQYF
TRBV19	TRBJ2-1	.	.	CASRQDRSSYNEQFF
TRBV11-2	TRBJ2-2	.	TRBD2	CASSVSGRGTGELFF